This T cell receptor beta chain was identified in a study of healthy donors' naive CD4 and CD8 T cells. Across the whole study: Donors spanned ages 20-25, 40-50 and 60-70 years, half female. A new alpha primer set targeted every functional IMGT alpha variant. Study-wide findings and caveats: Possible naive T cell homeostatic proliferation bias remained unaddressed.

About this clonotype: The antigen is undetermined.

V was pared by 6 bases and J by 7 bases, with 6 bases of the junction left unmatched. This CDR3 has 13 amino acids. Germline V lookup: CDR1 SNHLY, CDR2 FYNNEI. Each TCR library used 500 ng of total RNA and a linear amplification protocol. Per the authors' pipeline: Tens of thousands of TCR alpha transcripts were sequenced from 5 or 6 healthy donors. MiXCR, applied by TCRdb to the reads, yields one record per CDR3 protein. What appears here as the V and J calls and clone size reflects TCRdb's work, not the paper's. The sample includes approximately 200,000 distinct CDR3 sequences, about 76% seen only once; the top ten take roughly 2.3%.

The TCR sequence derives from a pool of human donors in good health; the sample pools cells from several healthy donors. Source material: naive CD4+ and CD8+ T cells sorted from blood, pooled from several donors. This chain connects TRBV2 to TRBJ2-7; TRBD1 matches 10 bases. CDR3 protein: CASRDRGSWEQYF. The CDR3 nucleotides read TGTGCCAGCAGGGACAGGGGGTCGTGGGAGCAGTACTTC.